What follows are 29 T cell receptor beta chains derived from one specimen sequenced in a study of OX40 agonist ivuxolimab in advanced cancers. Data came from immunoSEQ multiplex PCR; TCRdb stores just in-frame clones and leaves some out. Here the sample spans approximately 79,000 clones, about 87% being singletons. The input for sequencing was CD4+ or CD8+ T cells sorted from blood, taken in a trial of the OX40 agonist ivuxolimab. These TCRs come from an adult with an advanced solid tumor such as melanoma, head and neck, liver or kidney cancer.

This clone is a singleton in its sample. The J gene is TRBJ1-6, the V gene TRBV9; D perhaps matches TRBD1 (6 bases). There are 15 residues in the CDR3. The V end lost 0 bases, the J end lost 8 bases, and 12 bases lay between the germline ends. Germline CDR1 and CDR2: SGDLS and YYNGEE. CDR3 bases: TGTGCCAGCAGCGTAGGCCCAGGGGAGTATTCACCCCTCCACTTT. It is translated as CASSVGPGEYSPLHF.

J is TRBJ2-1 and V is TRBV7-3, with 11 positions matching TRBD2. The germline gives CDR1 SGHTA, CDR2 FQGTGA. The V segment lost 5 bases and the J segment 4 bases; nucleotides outside the gene matches: 7. The CDR3 runs to 16 residues. The CDR3 nucleotides are TGTGCCAGCAGCCGAACTAGCGGGGGTGTTTACAATGAGCAGTTCTTC. Protein sequence: CASSRTSGGVYNEQFF.

The chain recombines TRBV7-9 with TRBJ2-1, with 9 bases matching TRBD2. CDR1 is SEHNR, CDR2 FQNEAQ, per germline (reference sequence). This CDR3 is 16 amino acids long. Trimming at V came to 0 bases and at J to 8 bases, leaving 8 bases not matched to a gene. CDR3 sequence reads: CASSLARLAGVDEQFF. As DNA, the CDR3 is TGTGCCAGCAGCTTAGCGCGGTTAGCGGGGGTTGATGAGCAGTTCTTC.

The chain carries TRBV7-9 and TRBJ2-1; the match to TRBD2 covers 12 bases. J lost 0 bases, V lost 4 bases, and 7 bases had no gene match. The CDR3 loop spans 18 amino acids. The germline V gene encodes CDR1 SEHNR and CDR2 FQNEAQ (reference sequence). The CDR3 is CASSSTSGGLSSYNEQFF. CDR3 nucleotides: TGTGCCAGCAGCTCAACTAGCGGGGGGCTGAGCTCCTACAATGAGCAGTTCTTC.

The rearrangement uses TRBV19 and TRBJ1-1; D is possibly TRBD1 (5 bases). V shed 2 bases and J shed 0 bases, with 16 bases lying between them. This CDR3 spans 17 amino acids. The germline V gene has CDR1 LNHDA and CDR2 SQIVND (reference sequence). CDR3 sequence reads: CASSIQFFGAVNTEAFF. The CDR3 nucleotides read TGTGCCAGTAGTATACAATTTTTTGGGGCGGTGAACACTGAAGCTTTCTTT.

The chain links TRBV7-3 to TRBJ2-2, with D uncertain. This CDR3 spans 13 amino acids. Trimming took 3 bases from V and 5 from J, leaving 7 bases between them. Looked up from germline, CDR1 is SGHTA and CDR2 is FQGTGA. CDR3 nucleotide sequence: TGTGCCAGCAGCTTGGGATGGACCGGGGAGCTGTTTTTT. This codes for CASSLGWTGELFF.

The rearrangement joins TRBV10-3 to TRBJ1-2; tentatively, D is TRBD1 (5 bases). Germline CDR1 ENHRY, CDR2 SYGVKD. V shed 11 bases and J shed 2 bases, with 21 bases lying between them. The CDR3 is 15 residues long. The CDR3 sequence: CASSVRGKLNYGYTF. CDR3 in DNA: TGTGCCTCCTCGGTTCGGGGGAAATTGAACTATGGCTACACCTTC.

This chain joins TRBV5-4 and TRBJ1-1; D uncertain. V was cut by 0 bases and J by 8 bases, with 14 bases left in between. Germline V gene data show CDR1 as SGHNT and CDR2 as YYREEE (reference sequence). The CDR3 covers 14 residues. The CDR3, as DNA: TGTGCCAGCAGCTTGGATCCGATTCTTAGAGAAGCTTTCTTT. This codes for CASSLDPILREAFF.

This chain uses TRBV15 with TRBJ2-3, with TRBD2 identical over 9 bases. From germline, CDR1 is LNHNV and CDR2 YYDKDF (reference sequence). The CDR3 spans 16 residues. With V trimmed by 1 base and J by 7 bases, 9 bases remained unmatched. CDR3 DNA: TGTGCCACCAGCAGAGGACCGTGGACTAGCGTCAATACGCAGTATTTT. Its protein product is CATSRGPWTSVNTQYF.

V usage is TRBV7-2 and J usage is TRBJ1-1; D might be TRBD1 (6 bases). V lost 2 bases, J lost 5 bases, and 12 bases lay in between. The CDR3 is 14 residues long. Germline lookup yields CDR1 SGHTA and CDR2 FQGNSA. The CDR3 DNA sequence: TGTGCCAGCAGCTTAAGGGGGGGTTGGACTGAAGCTTTCTTT. This sequence encodes CASSLRGGWTEAFF.

This chain connects TRBV18 to TRBJ2-7; a possible D gene is TRBD1 (6 bases). Trimming stripped 3 bases from V and 7 bases from J, with 13 bases between. The CDR3 is made up of 13 amino acids. CDR1 and CDR2 from the germline V gene are KGHSH and LQKENI. For the CDR3, the DNA is TGTGCCAGCTCACCGAGTACAGGGCGGGAGCAGTACTTC. Its translation: CASSPSTGREQYF.

This clone was seen a few times. The chain has TRBV4-3 and TRBJ1-5; D gene ambiguous. This CDR3 spans 17 amino acids. Germline CDR1 reads LGHNA; CDR2 reads YSLEER. The V gene lost 0 bases and the J gene lost 5 bases, with 17 bases spanning the gap. The CDR3 sequence: CASSQDSPRGLHQPQHF. CDR3 bases: TGCGCCAGCAGCCAAGATTCGCCGCGAGGACTCCATCAGCCCCAGCATTTT.

V is TRBV7-2 and J is TRBJ2-7; D might be TRBD1 (6 bases). V was pared by 5 bases and J by 3 bases, with 14 bases between. This CDR3 is built from 14 residues. CDR1 and CDR2 from the germline V gene are SGHTA and FQGNSA. CDR3 sequence reads: CASSLRDINYEQYF. The CDR3 DNA follows: TGTGCCAGCAGCCTCAGGGACATCAACTACGAGCAGTACTTC.

The V gene is TRBV19, the J gene TRBJ2-5; tentatively, D is TRBD1 (6 bases). The length of the CDR3 is 16 residues. CDR1 is LNHDA, CDR2 SQIVND, per germline (reference sequence). V shed 3 bases and J shed 3 bases, with 17 bases lying between them. The CDR3 sequence is CASSMYTGPPKETQYF. CDR3 DNA sequence: TGTGCCAGTAGTATGTACACAGGGCCACCCAAAGAGACCCAGTACTTC.

The CDR3 region has the DNA TGTGCCAGCAGCTTAAACACAGGGTTAAAAAACATTCAGTACTTC. It specifies CASSLNTGLKNIQYF. V and J are TRBV13 and TRBJ2-4, with D possibly TRBD1 on 6 matching bases. The ends were cut back, 2 bases at V and 4 bases at J, with 12 bases in the middle. Germline loops: CDR1 PRHDT, CDR2 FYEKMQ (reference sequence). The CDR3 has 15 amino acids.

The chain joins TRBV5-6 to TRBJ1-1; tentative D call: TRBD1 (5 bases). V lost 1 base and J lost 7, with 11 bases in between. Germline loops: CDR1 SGHDT, CDR2 YYEEEE. This CDR3 is 13 amino acids long. The CDR3 region is CASSLKMGGEAFF. The CDR3 DNA follows: TGTGCCAGCAGCTTGAAGATGGGGGGTGAAGCTTTCTTT.

With regard to this clone: Other DNA sequences in the same sample also yield this CDR3. The J gene is TRBJ2-7, the V gene TRBV6-5, with D maybe TRBD2 (5 bases). The CDR3 is 11 residues long. V was shortened by 5 bases and J by 5 bases, with 7 bases between the two germline ends. Germline lookup yields CDR1 MNHEY and CDR2 SVGAGI. For the CDR3, the DNA is TGTGCCAGCAGTCGCGGGCACGAGCAGTACGTC. Translating it yields CASSRGHEQYV.

This chain connects TRBV7-2 to TRBJ2-1; D is unresolved. This CDR3 contains 16 residues. The germline CDR1 and CDR2 sequences are SGHTA and FQGNSA. The V end lost 2 bases, the J end lost 2 bases, and 13 bases lay between the germline ends. The CDR3 sequence: CASSLPTVHPYNEQFF. In DNA form, the CDR3 reads TGTGCCAGCAGCTTACCCACAGTCCACCCCTACAATGAGCAGTTCTTC. The variable domain in full, with the rest retrieved from reference TRBV7-2 and TRBJ2-1, is GAGVSQSPSNKVTEKGKDVELRCDPISGHTALYWYRQSLGQGLEFLIYFQGNSAPDKSGLPSDRFSAERTGGSVSTLTIQRTQQEDSAVYLCASSLPTVHPYNEQFFGPGTRLTVL.

This clone appeared a single time. The rearrangement joins TRBV6-1 to TRBJ2-7, with no clear D. V lost 2 bases to trimming and J lost 4 bases, with 12 bases between them. The CDR3 has 14 amino acids. CDR1 MNHNS and CDR2 SASEGT come from the germline V gene. CDR3 sequence (DNA): TGTGCCAGCAGTGAATCCCAGCTGGGGTACGAGCAGTACGTC. It translates to CASSESQLGYEQYV.

A few counts support this clone. The chain has TRBV28 and TRBJ1-5; the D gene is possibly TRBD1 (6 bases). This CDR3 is 17 amino acids long. Trimming left V 2 bases short and J 0 bases short, with 14 bases between. The germline gives CDR1 MDHEN, CDR2 SYDVKM. The CDR3 DNA follows: TGTGCCAGCAGTTTAATTCCCACAGGGTTTAGCAATCAGCCCCAGCATTTT. It encodes CASSLIPTGFSNQPQHF.

V and J are TRBV19 and TRBJ1-4, with D hard to call. The CDR3 is 16 residues long. CDR1 and CDR2 (germline): LNHDA, SQIVND (reference sequence). The V end was cut by 1 base, the J end by 3 bases, with 12 bases between. The CDR3 loop is CASSIGGMWANEKLFF. CDR3 coding DNA: TGTGCCAGTAGTATAGGGGGAATGTGGGCTAATGAAAAACTGTTTTTT.

The chain recombines TRBV6-6 with TRBJ2-5, with TRBD1 matching 9 bases. Germline-derived CDR1 and CDR2 are MNHNY and SVGAGI (reference sequence). The CDR3 loop spans 15 amino acids. Trimming cost V 8 bases and J 5 bases; bases outside gene matches: 12. CDR3 protein: CASRTGQGTGETQYF. As DNA, the CDR3 is TGTGCCAGCCGAACAGGACAGGGGACCGGGGAGACCCAGTACTTC.

V is TRBV28 and J is TRBJ2-1; 11 positions match TRBD2. This CDR3 spans 15 amino acids. Germline trimming cut 2 bases from V and 10 bases from J; bases unmatched to any gene: 7. Germline CDR1 MDHEN, CDR2 SYDVKM. The CDR3 here is CASSLIVAGGDEQFF. The CDR3 DNA sequence: TGTGCCAGCAGTTTAATCGTAGCGGGGGGGGACGAGCAGTTCTTC. The complete variable domain, with remaining parts taken from reference TRBV28 and TRBJ2-1, reads DVKVTQSSRYLVKRTGEKVFLECVQDMDHENMFWYRQDPGLGLRLIYFSYDVKMKEKGDIPEGYSVSREKKERFSLILESASTNQTSMYLCASSLIVAGGDEQFFGPGTRLTVL.

The CDR3 bases are TGTGCCAGCAGCCCAGCGGGACAGCAAGAGACCCAGTACTTC. Its protein product is CASSPAGQQETQYF. V gene TRBV7-2 combines with J gene TRBJ2-5; D is possibly TRBD1 or TRBD2 (7 bases each). Trimming removed 5 bases from V and 2 bases from J, with 12 bases in between. In germline, CDR1 is SGHTA, CDR2 FQGNSA. The CDR3 sequence is 14 residues long.

The rearrangement links TRBV6-5 to TRBJ1-2; D is possibly TRBD1 (6 bases). Germline CDR1 reads MNHEY; CDR2 reads SVGAGI. CDR3 length: 15 residues. V lost 6 bases and J 7 bases, leaving 21 bases between the germline ends. In DNA form, the CDR3 reads TGTGCCAGCAGCCGGAGATCGGGGGCATACGGTGGCTACACCTTC. Protein: CASSRRSGAYGGYTF.

The V call is TRBV10-3, the J call TRBJ2-3, with D possibly matching TRBD1 (6 bases). Germline assignment: CDR1 ENHRY and CDR2 SYGVKD. The CDR3 is 14 amino acids. V was pared by 7 bases and J by 2 bases, with 13 bases between. CDR3 residues: CAIKGHLDTDTQYF. The CDR3 nucleotides are TGTGCCATCAAGGGACATCTTGACACAGATACGCAGTATTTT.

The CDR3 loop is CASSLDLPRTYEQYF. In DNA, the CDR3 is TGTGCCAGCAGCTTAGATCTGCCCAGAACCTACGAGCAGTACTTC. The chain recombines TRBV11-2 with TRBJ2-7; D unresolved. The germline V gene encodes CDR1 SGHAT and CDR2 FQNNGV. The CDR3 runs 15 residues. Trimming pared 0 bases from V and 2 bases from J, leaving 11 bases between.

This chain joins TRBV28 and TRBJ1-2, with 8 bases fitting TRBD1. Per germline, CDR1 MDHEN and CDR2 SYDVKM. CDR3 length equals 14 residues. J gave up 8 bases and V 4 bases, and 9 bases lay outside the gene matches. For the CDR3, the DNA is TGTGCCAGCAGTTATTCGACAGGGGATCAAGGCTACACCTTC. Its protein product is CASSYSTGDQGYTF.

This sequence joins TRBV7-9 and TRBJ2-1, with 8 nucleotides matching TRBD2. CDR1 SEHNR and CDR2 FQNEAQ come from the germline V gene (reference sequence). This CDR3 is built from 13 residues. V shed 1 base and J 7 bases; nucleotides not matched to a gene: 0. The CDR3 loop is CASSLGGRNEQFF. CDR3 nucleotide sequence: TGTGCCAGCAGCTTAGGCGGGAGGAATGAGCAGTTCTTC.